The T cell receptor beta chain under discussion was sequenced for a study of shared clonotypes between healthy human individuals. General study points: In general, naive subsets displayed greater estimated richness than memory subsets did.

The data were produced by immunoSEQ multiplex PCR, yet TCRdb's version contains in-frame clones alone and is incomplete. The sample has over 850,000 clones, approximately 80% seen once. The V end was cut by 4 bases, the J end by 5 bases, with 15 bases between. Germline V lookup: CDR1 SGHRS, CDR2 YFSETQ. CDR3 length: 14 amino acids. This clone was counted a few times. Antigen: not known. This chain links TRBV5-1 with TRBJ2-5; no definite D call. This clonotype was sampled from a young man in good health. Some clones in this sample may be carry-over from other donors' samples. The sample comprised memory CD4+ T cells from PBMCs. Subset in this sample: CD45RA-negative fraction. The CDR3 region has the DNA TGCGCCAGCAGCCCCCAGGCAGGCGGCGAGACCCAGTACTTC. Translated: CASSPQAGGETQYF.